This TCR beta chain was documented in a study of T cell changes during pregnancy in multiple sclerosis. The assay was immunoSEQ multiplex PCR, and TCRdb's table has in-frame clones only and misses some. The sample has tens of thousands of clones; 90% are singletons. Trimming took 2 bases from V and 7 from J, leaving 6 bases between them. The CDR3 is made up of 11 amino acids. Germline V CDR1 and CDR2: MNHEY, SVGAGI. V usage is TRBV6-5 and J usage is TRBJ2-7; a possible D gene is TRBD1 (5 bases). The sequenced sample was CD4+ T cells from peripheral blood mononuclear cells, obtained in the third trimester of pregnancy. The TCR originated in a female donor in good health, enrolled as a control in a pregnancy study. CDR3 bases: TGTGCCAGCAGTTACAGGGGAGAGCAGTACTTC. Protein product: CASSYRGEQYF.